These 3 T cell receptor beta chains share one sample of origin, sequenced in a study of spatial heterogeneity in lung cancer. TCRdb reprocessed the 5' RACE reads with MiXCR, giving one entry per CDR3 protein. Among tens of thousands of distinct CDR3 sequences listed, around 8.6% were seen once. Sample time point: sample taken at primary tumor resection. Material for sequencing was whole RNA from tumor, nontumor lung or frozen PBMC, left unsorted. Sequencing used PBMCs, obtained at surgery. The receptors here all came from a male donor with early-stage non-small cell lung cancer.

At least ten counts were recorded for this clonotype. CDR3 nucleotides: TGCGCCAGCAGCTTACAGGGCGGGGATCAGCCCCAGCATTTT. This encodes CASSLQGGDQPQHF. V usage is TRBV5-1 and J usage is TRBJ1-5; possibly TRBD1 for D (6 bases). V shed 2 bases and J shed 5 bases, with 11 bases lying between them. CDR1 SGHRS and CDR2 YFSETQ come from the germline V gene. This CDR3 is 14 amino acids long.

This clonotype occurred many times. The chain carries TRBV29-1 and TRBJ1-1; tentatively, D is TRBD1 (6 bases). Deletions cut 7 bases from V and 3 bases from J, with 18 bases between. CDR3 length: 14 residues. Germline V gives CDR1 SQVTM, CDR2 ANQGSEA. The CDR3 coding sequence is TGCAGCGCCATCCCACAGGGAAGTGACACTGAAGCTTTCTTT. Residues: CSAIPQGSDTEAFF.

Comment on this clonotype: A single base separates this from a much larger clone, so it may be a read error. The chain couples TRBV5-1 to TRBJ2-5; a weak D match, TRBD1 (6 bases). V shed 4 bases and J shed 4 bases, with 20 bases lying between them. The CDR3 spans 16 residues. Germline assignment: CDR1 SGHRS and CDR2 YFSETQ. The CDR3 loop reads CASSLSQGQLRETQYF. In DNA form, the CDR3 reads TGCGCCAGCAGCCTATCCCAGGGACAACTACGAGAGACCCAGTACTTC.